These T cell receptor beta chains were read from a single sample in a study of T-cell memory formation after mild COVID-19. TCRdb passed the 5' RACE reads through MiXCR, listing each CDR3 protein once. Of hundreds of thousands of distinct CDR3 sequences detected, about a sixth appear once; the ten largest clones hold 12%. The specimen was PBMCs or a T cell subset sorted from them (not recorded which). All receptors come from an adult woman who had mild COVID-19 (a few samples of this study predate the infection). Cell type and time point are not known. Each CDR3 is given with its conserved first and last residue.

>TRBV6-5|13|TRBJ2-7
CASSYSMGVEQYF
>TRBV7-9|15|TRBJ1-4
CASSPGSMANEKLFF
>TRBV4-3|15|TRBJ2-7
CASSPGRTGVNEQYF
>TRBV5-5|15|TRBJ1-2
CASSYNRGSPYGYTF
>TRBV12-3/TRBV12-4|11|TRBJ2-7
CASSYGDEQYF
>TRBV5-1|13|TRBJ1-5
CASSLAIDQPQHF
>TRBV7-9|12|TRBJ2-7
CASNYQGDEQYF
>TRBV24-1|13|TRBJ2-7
CATVGHRDYEQYF
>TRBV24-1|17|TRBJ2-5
CATSERRSGRSGETQYF
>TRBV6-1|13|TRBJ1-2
CASSEPIDRGYTF
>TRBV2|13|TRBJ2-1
CASRRTGSHEQFF
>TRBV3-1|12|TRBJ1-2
CASAGQDYGYTF
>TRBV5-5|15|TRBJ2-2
CASRIGSRSTGELFF
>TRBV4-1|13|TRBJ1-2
CASSQVLPTGYTF